The 30 T cell receptor beta chains listed next were all sequenced from one sample in a study of human T cells and chemical hapten exposure. As to time point: healthy volunteer bleed at 6 weeks. The authors extracted total RNA from unfractionated whole blood. TCRdb ran MiXCR on the RACE reads and lists one entry per CDR3 protein. Of fewer than 85,000 distinct CDR3 sequences listed, about 9.2% are singletons. The sequenced material came from whole blood. The receptors come from a female donor in good health. Some clones in this sample may be carry-over from other donors' samples.

This clonotype was detected many times. The V and J genes are TRBV20-1 and TRBJ2-3; tentatively, D is TRBD1 (5 bases). The V gene's germline CDR1 is DFQATT and CDR2 SNEGSKA (reference sequence). This CDR3 region has 16 residues. Between the trimmed V and J ends, which lost 1 base and 4 bases, there was a span of 18 bases. As DNA, the CDR3 is TGCAGTGCTAGAGTATCGGAAGGGGTTGGTGCAGATACGCAGTATTTT. This translates into CSARVSEGVGADTQYF.

This clonotype occurred once. The chain has TRBV7-6 and TRBJ2-3; 7 nucleotides align to TRBD1. J gave up 0 bases and V 5 bases, and 5 bases lay outside the gene matches. Germline V lookup: CDR1 SGHVS, CDR2 FNYEAQ. The length of the CDR3 is 15 residues. DNA for the CDR3: TGTGCCAGCAGCACCGGGACAGCTAGCACAGATACGCAGTATTTT. Translated, it gives CASSTGTASTDTQYF.

The CDR3 DNA reads TGCGCCAGCAGCCAAAGGCGCGCTATGGTACAGAATGAGCAGTTCTTC. Amino acids: CASSQRRAMVQNEQFF. J is TRBJ2-1 and V is TRBV4-3; D is undetermined. Germline V CDR1 and CDR2: LGHNA, YSLEER. Trimming cost V 2 bases and J 7 bases, with 18 bases left between them. The length of the CDR3 is 16 residues.

This clonotype was recorded many times. This CDR3 reads CSAPRTASSYEQYF. The CDR3 bases are TGCAGTGCTCCCCGGACAGCGAGCTCCTACGAGCAGTACTTC. The chain combines TRBV20-1 with TRBJ2-7; a possible D gene is TRBD1 (6 bases). Trimming left V 5 bases short and J 0 bases short, with 14 bases between. CDR1 DFQATT and CDR2 SNEGSKA come from the germline V gene (reference sequence). This CDR3 is 14 amino acids long.

The table lists this clonotype with a few counts. The genes are TRBV6-5 and TRBJ2-5, with D possibly TRBD2 on 7 matching bases. Germline assignment: CDR1 MNHEY and CDR2 SVGAGI. CDR3 length equals 13 residues. Between the trimmed V and J ends, which lost 9 bases and 5 bases, there was a span of 16 bases. DNA of the CDR3: TGTGCCAGTTCCAGGGGAGGGGACGAGACCCAGTACTTC. Translating gives CASSRGGDETQYF.

This clonotype was seen many times. The rearrangement links TRBV28 to TRBJ2-3, with 14 nucleotides matching TRBD2. Trimming cost V 4 bases and J 0 bases; bases outside gene matches: 6. Germline-derived CDR1 and CDR2 are MDHEN and SYDVKM. CDR3 length: 18 residues. The CDR3 DNA reads as TGTGCCAGCAGTTCCTCCGGGACTAGCGGGGGAAGCACAGATACGCAGTATTTT. Translation: CASSSSGTSGGSTDTQYF.

This clonotype has a count of ten or more. The DNA for the CDR3 is TGTGCCAGCAGCCACAGCGGAGGCGAGCAGTACTTC. The encoded protein is CASSHSGGEQYF. The rearrangement joins TRBV3-1 to TRBJ2-7, with TRBD2 as a possible D gene (5 bases). The germline gives CDR1 LGHDT, CDR2 YNNKEL (reference sequence). The germline V and J ends were trimmed by 3 bases and 6 bases, with 9 bases remaining between them. The CDR3 loop spans 12 amino acids.

This clonotype was counted ten times or more. CDR3 in DNA: TGTGCCAGCACCGGCGCGGAGGGACAGCCCCAGCATTTT. Encoded protein: CASTGAEGQPQHF. The V call is TRBV3-1, the J call TRBJ1-5, with no clear D. The V end was cut by 7 bases, the J end by 7 bases, with 14 bases between. CDR3 length: 13 residues. CDR1 is LGHDT and CDR2 is YNNKEL in the germline V gene (reference sequence).

Many counts were recorded for this clonotype. The J gene is TRBJ2-7, the V gene TRBV5-5; tentatively, D is TRBD2 (6 bases). The germline V and J ends were trimmed by 4 bases and 5 bases, with 13 bases remaining between them. The CDR3 sequence is 13 residues long. Germline V gives CDR1 SGHKS, CDR2 YYEKEE (reference sequence). CDR3 amino acids: CASSTVRLDEQYF. CDR3 coding DNA: TGTGCCAGCAGCACAGTCCGACTAGACGAGCAGTACTTC. Supplemented by reference TRBV5-5 and TRBJ2-7, the full variable domain reads DAGVTQSPTHLIKTRGQQVTLRCSPISGHKSVSWYQQVLGQGPQFIFQYYEKEERGRGNFPDRFSARQFPNYSSELNVNALLLGDSALYLCASSTVRLDEQYFGPGTRLTVT.

This sequence joins TRBV2 and TRBJ1-6, with a weak D call TRBD1 (6 bases). The germline V gene encodes CDR1 SNHLY and CDR2 FYNNEI. The CDR3 consists of 13 residues. V dropped 11 bases and J dropped 7 bases, with 15 bases sitting between them. CDR3 DNA: TGTGCCGGGCGGACAGTAACAAATTCACCCCTCCACTTT. Translation: CAGRTVTNSPLHF.

This clonotype was seen a handful of times. This chain links TRBV5-1 with TRBJ1-1; TRBD1 is a possible D gene (5 bases). V shed 8 bases and J shed 1 base, with 15 bases lying between them. The V gene's germline CDR1 is SGHRS and CDR2 YFSETQ. The CDR3 has 14 amino acids. DNA of the CDR3: TGCGCCAGTAAGAGCGGGGGAAAGAACACTGAAGCTTTCTTT. It specifies CASKSGGKNTEAFF.

The chain joins TRBV5-5 to TRBJ2-5, with a weak D call TRBD2 (5 bases). The V and J ends lost 1 base and 5 bases respectively, with 12 bases between them. Germline values: CDR1 SGHKS, CDR2 YYEKEE (reference sequence). The CDR3 runs to 14 residues. The DNA of the CDR3 is TGTGCCAGCAGCTTGACTAGAACGCATGAGACCCAGTACTTC. Its translation: CASSLTRTHETQYF.

The table lists this clonotype with a few counts. V usage is TRBV28 and J usage is TRBJ1-1, with D hard to call. V dropped 7 bases and J dropped 6 bases, with 15 bases sitting between them. CDR1 is MDHEN, CDR2 SYDVKM, per germline. This CDR3 region has 13 residues. The CDR3 sequence is CASITGPMAEAFF. The CDR3 DNA reads as TGTGCCAGCATCACGGGCCCTATGGCTGAAGCTTTCTTT.

This chain uses TRBV6-6 with TRBJ1-1; D possibly corresponds to TRBD1 (5 bases). The germline V gene encodes CDR1 MNHNY and CDR2 SVGAGI (reference sequence). V dropped 11 bases and J dropped 4 bases, with 14 bases sitting between them. The CDR3 is 12 amino acids. DNA of the CDR3: TGTGCCGCGGAGACCGGGGGCACTGAAGCTTTCTTT. The encoded protein is CAAETGGTEAFF.

This clonotype came up many times. The CDR3 nucleotides are TGTGCCAGCAGTGCCCAGGGGCGCAATCAGCCCCAGCATTTT. Translating gives CASSAQGRNQPQHF. This chain connects TRBV27 to TRBJ1-5; possible D gene TRBD1, 6 bases. Trimming stripped 5 bases from V and 2 bases from J, with 10 bases between. The germline V gene has CDR1 MNHEY and CDR2 SMNVEV (reference sequence). The CDR3 covers 14 residues.

This clonotype has ten or more counts. The V call is TRBV5-1, the J call TRBJ1-1; no clear D. The CDR3 length is 14 residues. V lost 1 base, J lost 6 bases, and 13 bases lay in between. CDR1 and CDR2 (germline): SGHRS, YFSETQ. The CDR3 DNA reads TGCGCCAGCAGCTTGAATGCAGCCTTAGCTGAAGCTTTCTTT. Its translation is CASSLNAALAEAFF. Full variable domain (rest looked up from reference TRBV5-1 and TRBJ1-1): KAGVTQTPRYLIKTRGQQVTLSCSPISGHRSVSWYQQTPGQGLQFLFEYFSETQRNKGNFPGRFSGRQFSNSRSEMNVSTLELGDSALYLCASSLNAALAEAFFGQGTRLTVV.

The chain uses TRBV15 and TRBJ2-7; TRBD2 matches 8 bases. Germline V gene sequence: CDR1 LNHNV, CDR2 YYDKDF (reference sequence). The CDR3 length is 15 residues. The J segment lost 9 bases and the V segment lost 0 bases, leaving 10 bases of the junction unmatched. DNA of the CDR3: TGTGCCACCAGCAGAGAGTCGGGGGGGGGACTGGGGCAGTACTTC. Translated: CATSRESGGGLGQYF. Combining the CDR3 with reference TRBV15 and TRBJ2-7 gives the whole variable domain DAMVIQNPRYQVTQFGKPVTLSCSQTLNHNVMYWYQQKSSQAPKLLFHYYDKDFNNEADTPDNFQSRRPNTSFCFLDIRSPGLGDTAMYLCATSRESGGGLGQYFGPGTRLTVT.

This chain joins TRBV4-3 and TRBJ2-3; 8 nucleotides match TRBD2. The CDR3 totals 18 residues. V lost 0 bases and J lost 5; bases outside the gene matches: 13. Germline CDR1 is LGHNA and CDR2 is YSLEER. The CDR3 sequence is CASSQDPPSGGAIDTQYF. The CDR3 DNA is TGCGCCAGCAGCCAAGATCCCCCCTCCGGGGGGGCCATAGATACGCAGTATTTT.

J is TRBJ1-5 and V is TRBV28; weak D call: TRBD1 (5 bases). CDR1 and CDR2 from the germline V gene are MDHEN and SYDVKM. The CDR3 is made up of 15 amino acids. V lost 5 bases to trimming and J lost 3 bases, with 14 bases between them. As DNA, the CDR3 is TGTGCCAGCAGTCCCGACCGGGACCCCAATCAGCCCCAGCATTTT. Protein product: CASSPDRDPNQPQHF.

The table lists this clonotype with a count of one. This chain joins TRBV29-1 and TRBJ2-7; TRBD2 agrees at 7 bases. The CDR3 runs 13 residues. V lost 5 bases, J lost 5 bases, and 9 bases stayed unmatched. Germline CDR1 SQVTM, CDR2 ANQGSEA. CDR3 residues: CSVCPGGRDEQYF. The CDR3 DNA reads TGCAGCGTTTGTCCCGGAGGGAGGGACGAGCAGTACTTC.

This clonotype was counted only a few times. J is TRBJ1-1 and V is TRBV27; D gene uncertain. The CDR3 contains 16 residues. V was cut by 0 bases and J by 1 base, with 12 bases left in between. Germline V gives CDR1 MNHEY, CDR2 SMNVEV (reference sequence). As DNA, the CDR3 is TGTGCCAGCAGTTTATCCGCAGCAGCTCCGAACACTGAAGCTTTCTTT. As protein: CASSLSAAAPNTEAFF.

This clonotype was picked up a small number of times. J is TRBJ2-1 and V is TRBV9; D gene ambiguous. The V and J ends lost 4 bases and 8 bases respectively, with 10 bases between them. This CDR3 has 12 residues. Germline values: CDR1 SGDLS, CDR2 YYNGEE. The CDR3 spells CASSPPSDEQFF. In DNA, the CDR3 is TGTGCCAGCAGCCCCCCCTCGGATGAGCAGTTCTTC.

This chain joins TRBV20-1 and TRBJ1-5, with 7 positions matching TRBD1. This CDR3 comprises 13 residues. Trimming removed 2 bases from V and 7 bases from J; junction bases left unmatched: 5. Germline V gives CDR1 DFQATT, CDR2 SNEGSKA (reference sequence). The CDR3 coding sequence is TGCAGTGCTAGACAGGGGGAGGAGCAGCCCCAGCATTTT. Its protein product is CSARQGEEQPQHF.

The chain joins TRBV6-4 to TRBJ2-3, with TRBD2 matching over 9 bases. This CDR3 is 15 amino acids long. The germline gives CDR1 MRHNA, CDR2 SNTAGT. Trimming cost V 3 bases and J 0 bases; bases outside gene matches: 1. Here the CDR3 reads CASSEAGGSTDTQYF. The CDR3 nucleotides read TGTGCCAGCAGTGAAGCGGGGGGTAGCACAGATACGCAGTATTTT.

This clonotype was detected many times. This chain links TRBV12-3 or TRBV12-4 with TRBJ2-7, with D possibly TRBD2 on 6 matching bases. The CDR3 has 14 residues. The V end was cut by 8 bases, the J end by 3 bases, with 17 bases between. The CDR3 loop is CASSRGLRGYEQYF. In DNA form, the CDR3 reads TGTGCCAGCTCCCGGGGGTTACGGGGCTACGAGCAGTACTTC.

This clonotype was found a few times. The rearrangement links TRBV6-2 or TRBV6-3 to TRBJ1-1; a possible D gene is TRBD1 (5 bases). V lost 5 bases, J lost 5 bases, and 15 bases lay in between. The CDR3 spans 14 residues. CDR1 and CDR2 (germline): MNHEY, SVGEGT. This CDR3 reads CASSPTQGWTEAFF. Here the CDR3 DNA reads TGTGCCAGCAGTCCCACGCAGGGTTGGACTGAAGCTTTCTTT.

A few counts support this clonotype. CDR3 nucleotides: TGCAGCGTTTTAGGGACAGGGGATGTGAACACTGAAGCTTTCTTT. This encodes CSVLGTGDVNTEAFF. The chain has TRBV29-1 and TRBJ1-1; 10 nucleotides agree with TRBD1. The CDR3 is 15 amino acids. Germline CDR1 is SQVTM and CDR2 is ANQGSEA. V gave up 5 bases and J gave up 0 bases; unmatched junction bases: 6.

J is TRBJ1-1 and V is TRBV4-2; D gene ambiguous. V shed 0 bases and J shed 7 bases, with 9 bases lying between them. Germline V CDR1 and CDR2: LGHNA, YNFKEQ. The CDR3 sequence is 13 residues long. CDR3 amino acids: CASSQDLVVEAFF. The CDR3 coding sequence is TGTGCCAGCAGCCAAGATTTGGTCGTTGAAGCTTTCTTT.

This clonotype was detected a few times. The V call is TRBV6-6, the J call TRBJ1-1; 7 bases fit TRBD1. There are 15 residues in the CDR3. Trimming at V came to 0 bases and at J to 4 bases, leaving 5 bases not matched to a gene. Germline V gives CDR1 MNHNY, CDR2 SVGAGI (reference sequence). CDR3 protein: CASSYSEGAITEAFF. CDR3 coding DNA: TGTGCCAGCAGTTACTCGGAGGGGGCGATCACTGAAGCTTTCTTT.

On this clonotype: The junction departs from germline at one end; a sequencing error may be responsible. This chain uses TRBV4-1 with TRBJ2-1, with 13 bases that match TRBD2. Germline V gives CDR1 MGHRA, CDR2 YSYEKL. The CDR3 totals 17 residues. In DNA, the CDR3 is TGCGCCAACAGCTCCACTAGCGGGGGGGCCCGGTACAATGAGCAGTTCTTC. Protein sequence: CANSSTSGGARYNEQFF.